This T cell receptor (beta chain) stems from a study of shared clonotypes between healthy human individuals. As for the study in general: Per-donor plates numbered three CD4 naive, three CD4 memory, two CD8 naive and one CD8 memory. Notes on the study in general: On the whole, naive subsets had larger estimated richness than memory subsets had.

Comments on this clone: The antigen is undetermined.

CDR3 length equals 16 residues. With 3 bases removed from V and 7 bases from J, the gap between germline ends came to 18 bases. CDR1 SNHLY and CDR2 FYNNEI come from the germline V gene. Genomic DNA of every subset was divided equally among multiple immunoSEQ plates. Sequencing was performed with immunoSEQ multiplex PCR; in TCRdb, only in-frame clones are kept and a portion is missing. Altogether over a million clones are present, approximately 96% being singletons, with the ten largest covering approximately 1.2%. Sequenced sample: naive CD4+ T cells sorted from blood. Subset described: CD45RA+ positively selected. This clonotype was obtained from a man aged 30 to 39 in good health. The chain employs TRBV2 and TRBJ2-2; D ambiguous. CDR3 residues: CASSDFPPGYYGELFF. Here the CDR3 DNA reads TGTGCCAGCAGTGATTTTCCCCCCGGATATTACGGGGAGCTGTTTTTT.